A selection of T cell receptor beta chains follows, all from one sample in a study of Graves' ophthalmopathy and Graves' hyperthyroidism. Each CDR3 protein gets one entry after TCRdb re-called the multiplex PCR reads with MiXCR. The sample holds about 640,000 distinct CDR3 sequences, roughly 39% seen once. Sequencing input: peripheral blood. The receptors originated from an adult man with Graves' ophthalmopathy. Each CDR3 is given with its conserved first and last residue. Clone sizes are given selectively: once, few, many, or a class where the clone is expanded.

V gene,clone size,CDR3 protein
TRBV25-1,few,CASSPAREDYGYTF
TRBV9,many,CASSFNPGDTEAFF
TRBV2,NA,CADGGYNYGYTF
TRBV6-4,many,CASSEDNNQPQHF
TRBV9,many,CASSKLGTGDEKLFF
TRBV6-4,few,CASSRTTGRSEKLFF
TRBV9,many,CASSVTGTGSYEQYF
TRBV19,many,CASSREGGVHSNQPQHF
TRBV7-2,many,CASSAYLSGYTF
TRBV10-3,NA,CASSPGSTGTVTNQPQHF
TRBV6-1,NA,CASNDRGIDGYTF
TRBV7-8,many,CASSSHHRDGLNTEAFF
TRBV19,few,CASSIEPAKLNEQYF
TRBV12-3/TRBV12-4,many,CASSTDRGGNQPQHF
TRBV5-8,few,CASSSKTGSGNTIYF
TRBV20-1,few,CSARDHGEYSNQPQHF
TRBV7-3,many,CASSLTGLAGETQYF
TRBV19,NA,CASSIRHQHF
TRBV10-2,NA,CASSQDWTGNSYNSPLHF
TRBV16,NA,CASSQYTQTGDYGYTF
TRBV6-4,NA,CASSEAGAGNQPQHF
TRBV9,many,CASSVRGGAETQYF
TRBV2,many,CASSPGTGRYEKLFF
TRBV7-9,many,CASSKGGQPYEQYF
TRBV4-2,few,CASSQVSGGMETQYF
TRBV6-1,many,CASSEAAGQGLGGYTF
TRBV14,NA,CASSQEPEMNAEAFF
TRBV7-9,many,CASSPRTGGEKLFF
TRBV20-1,many,CSAVRQEDTEAFF
TRBV3-1,NA,CASSRRGTGHSYEQYF